This T cell receptor (beta chain) came from a study of shared T cell receptors in the human thymus. The CDR3 covers 18 residues. The junction had 13 bases not matched to a gene; V was cut back by 6 bases and J by 0 bases. Germline V gives CDR1 MGHDK, CDR2 SYGVNS. Clones were read by immunoSEQ multiplex PCR, and TCRdb kept only the in-frame ones, dropping some. This sample has about 710,000 clones, with roughly 86% found just once. These data were also reused for a study on human thymus T cells. From that paper: Having surgery to correct congenital heart defects, healthy Finnish infants acted as the donors. Corrective cardiac surgery supplied the resected thymus tissue. Thymic and blood repertoires showed apparently biased V and J gene usage. Related research described strongly overlapping thymic repertoires in unrelated people.

Sequencing input: thymocytes. The chain uses TRBV25-1 and TRBJ2-4, with TRBD1 matching over 8 bases. The receptor comes from a boy under two years old with a congenital heart defect. Here the CDR3 DNA reads TGTGCCAGCAGAGGAAAGCCCGGGGACAGGAGAGCCAAAAACATTCAGTACTTC. This gives the protein CASRGKPGDRRAKNIQYF. The entire variable domain, with the rest obtained from reference TRBV25-1 and TRBJ2-4, is as follows: EADIYQTPRYLVIGTGKKITLECSQTMGHDKMYWYQQDPGMELHLIHYSYGVNSTEKGDLSSESTVSRIRTEHFPLTLESARPSHTSQYLCASRGKPGDRRAKNIQYFGAGTRLSVL.